The 28 T cell receptor beta chains below all came from one sample that was sequenced in a study of control samples from healthy donors and cancer patients. Libraries were prepared by immunoSEQ multiplex PCR; TCRdb keeps only in-frame clonotypes and omits some of them. Counted here are approximately 120,000 clones, around nine tenths occurring once; the ten biggest clones make up approximately 15%. Sequencing input: blood. These receptors were collected from a woman in her fifties or sixties in good health.

The J gene is TRBJ2-6, the V gene TRBV7-2; D gene unclear. The CDR3 contains 16 residues. Deletions cut 1 base from V and 4 bases from J, with 11 bases between. Germline CDR1 reads SGHTA; CDR2 reads FQGNSA. The CDR3: CASSLEKALGANVLTF. The CDR3 nucleotides are TGTGCCAGCAGCTTAGAGAAGGCTCTGGGGGCCAACGTCCTGACTTTC.

The chain is built from TRBV19 and TRBJ1-5, with D possibly being TRBD1 (5 bases). The CDR3 extends over 16 amino acids. Trimming stripped 8 bases from V and 0 bases from J, with 17 bases between. Germline CDR1 and CDR2: LNHDA and SQIVND (reference sequence). CDR3 amino acids: CASQSGIAYSNQPQHF. CDR3 bases: TGTGCCAGTCAGTCAGGGATTGCCTATAGCAATCAGCCCCAGCATTTT. The full variable domain, with the rest looked up from reference TRBV19 and TRBJ1-5, is DGGITQSPKYLFRKEGQNVTLSCEQNLNHDAMYWYRQDPGQGLRLIYYSQIVNDFQKGDIAEGYSVSREKKESFPLTVTSAQKNPTAFYLCASQSGIAYSNQPQHFGDGTRLSIL.

This clone has a single count. This chain joins TRBV7-8 and TRBJ2-4; 8 bases are shared with TRBD1. The V gene end was trimmed by 4 bases and the J gene end by 0 bases; junction bases not matched to a gene: 11. This CDR3 contains 18 residues. Germline V gene sequence: CDR1 SGHVS, CDR2 FQNEAQ. The CDR3 DNA sequence: TGTGCCAGCAGCTCTCTTGAATGGACAGGGTTAGCCAAAAACATTCAGTACTTC. Translating it yields CASSSLEWTGLAKNIQYF.

In this sample, this clone turned up once. The V gene is TRBV27, the J gene TRBJ2-3, with D tentatively TRBD1 (5 bases). This CDR3 region has 17 residues. CDR1 is MNHEY, CDR2 SMNVEV, per germline (reference sequence). V lost 2 bases, J lost 1 base, and 16 bases lay in between. CDR3 residues: CASSLQGGPLGTDTQYF. The CDR3 coding sequence is TGTGCCAGCAGTTTACAGGGCGGCCCCTTGGGCACAGATACGCAGTATTTT.

This chain uses TRBV6-5 with TRBJ1-2, with TRBD1 matching over 8 bases. Germline lookup yields CDR1 MNHEY and CDR2 SVGAGI. Losses at the gene ends were 4 bases for V and 2 bases for J; bases not matched to a gene: 3. This CDR3 contains 14 residues. CDR3 nucleotides: TGTGCCAGCAGTTTCAGGGGGCTCAACTATGGCTACACCTTC. Residues: CASSFRGLNYGYTF.

CDR3 in amino acids: CASSAPTGVDEAFF. The DNA of the CDR3 is TGCGCCAGCAGCGCCCCGACAGGGGTTGATGAAGCTTTCTTT. The chain uses TRBV5-1 and TRBJ1-1, with TRBD1 matching over 8 bases. The CDR3 runs 14 residues. Looked up from germline, CDR1 is SGHRS and CDR2 is YFSETQ. The V and J ends lost 4 bases and 7 bases, in that order; junction bases with no gene match: 9.

The chain couples TRBV9 to TRBJ1-4; TRBD1 matches 9 bases. V was pared by 7 bases and J by 7 bases, with 8 bases of the junction left unmatched. The CDR3 spans 14 residues. Germline-derived CDR1 and CDR2 are SGDLS and YYNGEE. The CDR3 sequence: CASHPGQGGEKLFF. The CDR3, as DNA: TGTGCCAGCCATCCGGGACAGGGTGGTGAAAAACTGTTTTTT.

The chain employs TRBV5-1 and TRBJ1-3, with TRBD1 identical over 8 bases. The CDR3 length is 16 residues. Germline CDR1 and CDR2: SGHRS and YFSETQ. Losses at the gene ends were 4 bases for V and 0 bases for J; bases not matched to a gene: 6. The CDR3 region has the DNA TGCGCCAGCAGCATAGGACAGGGAAGCTCTGGAAACACCATATATTTT. This translates into CASSIGQGSSGNTIYF.

This chain links TRBV6-1 with TRBJ2-5; D is ambiguous. Looked up from germline, CDR1 is MNHNS and CDR2 is SASEGT. Trimming removed 3 bases from V and 1 base from J, with 12 bases in between. The CDR3 totals 15 residues. As DNA, the CDR3 is TGTGCCAGCAGTGACCGCATGTTCAGCCAAGAGACCCAGTACTTC. It codes for CASSDRMFSQETQYF.

The gene calls are TRBV2 and TRBJ2-2; 9 nucleotides agree with TRBD1. This CDR3 spans 13 amino acids. Trimming took 11 bases from V and 5 from J; bases not matched to a gene: 6. Germline V gene data show CDR1 as SNHLY and CDR2 as FYNNEI. CDR3 amino acids: CAVQQGATGELFF. CDR3 nucleotide sequence: TGTGCCGTACAACAGGGGGCTACCGGGGAGCTGTTTTTT.

The chain joins TRBV24-1 to TRBJ2-3; no clear D gene. CDR3 length: 14 residues. The ends were cut back, 9 bases at V and 4 bases at J, with 16 bases in the middle. In germline, CDR1 is KGHDR, CDR2 SFDVKD. CDR3 DNA sequence: TGTGCCACCGTTTGCGAGGATTCAGCAGATACGCAGTATTTT. This encodes CATVCEDSADTQYF.

V is TRBV18 and J is TRBJ1-1; D call uncertain. The ends were cut back, 7 bases at V and 0 bases at J, with 6 bases in the middle. CDR3 length: 12 amino acids. Germline CDR1 and CDR2: KGHSH and LQKENI. This CDR3 reads CASLQLNTEAFF. Written as DNA, the CDR3 is TGTGCCAGCTTACAACTGAACACTGAAGCTTTCTTT.

The chain uses TRBV5-4 and TRBJ2-1; 10 nucleotides line up with TRBD2. The CDR3 covers 14 residues. Germline trimming cut 1 base from V and 8 bases from J; bases unmatched to any gene: 3. Per the germline V gene, CDR1 is SGHNT and CDR2 is YYREEE (reference sequence). CDR3 in DNA: TGTGCCAGCAGCTTGCTGACTAGCGGGTATGAGCAGTTCTTC. Its translation: CASSLLTSGYEQFF. Based on the CDR3 plus reference TRBV5-4 and TRBJ2-1, the full variable domain is ETGVTQSPTHLIKTRGQQVTLRCSSQSGHNTVSWYQQALGQGPQFIFQYYREEENGRGNFPPRFSGLQFPNYSSELNVNALELDDSALYLCASSLLTSGYEQFFGPGTRLTVL.

The chain recombines TRBV15 with TRBJ2-7; possibly TRBD1 for D (5 bases). CDR3 size: 15 residues. From germline, CDR1 is LNHNV and CDR2 YYDKDF (reference sequence). Trimming removed 3 bases from V and 1 base from J, with 13 bases in between. The CDR3 is CATSSRAQGSYEQYF. In DNA form, the CDR3 reads TGTGCCACCAGCAGCCGGGCCCAGGGTTCCTACGAGCAGTACTTC.

J is TRBJ2-7 and V is TRBV10-1; 7 bases agree with TRBD2. Germline V gene data show CDR1 as WNHNN and CDR2 as SYGVQD (reference sequence). Trimming took 2 bases from V and 4 from J; bases not matched to a gene: 11. The CDR3 has 16 residues. CDR3 nucleotide sequence: TGCGCCAGCAGTGAGAGTGGCGGGGGATCGATGTACGAGCAGTACTTC. The encoded protein is CASSESGGGSMYEQYF.

The rearrangement uses TRBV6-5 and TRBJ1-1; 7 positions agree with TRBD1. The CDR3 has 12 residues. J gave up 6 bases and V 2 bases, and 0 bases lay outside the gene matches. Germline V gene lookup returns CDR1 MNHEY and CDR2 SVGAGI. CDR3 DNA sequence: TGTGCCAGCAGTTACCAGGGGGCTGAAGCTTTCTTT. Translated: CASSYQGAEAFF.

This clone was detected a few times. The chain combines TRBV5-3 with TRBJ2-7; possibly TRBD1 for D (6 bases). TRBV5-3 is labeled an ORF, and its function is uncertain. V was cut by 1 base and J by 7 bases, with 18 bases left in between. The CDR3 runs to 15 residues. This CDR3 is CARSLIGTGPPEQYV. The CDR3 bases are TGTGCCAGAAGCTTGATCGGCACAGGGCCCCCGGAGCAGTACGTC.

This clone was seen many times. The V and J genes are TRBV7-3 and TRBJ2-7; 7 bases are a match to TRBD1. V trimming: 6 bases; J trimming: 6 bases; junction bases outside the gene matches: 5. CDR3 length equals 12 residues. Germline V gene sequence: CDR1 SGHTA, CDR2 FQGTGA. Written as DNA, the CDR3 is TGTGCCAGCAGTCTTACAGGGGCCGAGCAGTACTTC. Its protein is CASSLTGAEQYF.

V is TRBV3-1 (or the pseudogene TRBV3-2) and J is TRBJ2-2, with D possibly being TRBD1 (5 bases). The V gene's germline CDR1 is LGHDT and CDR2 YNNKEL (reference sequence). The V end was cut by 4 bases, the J end by 5 bases, with 17 bases between. This CDR3 has 16 amino acids. CDR3 in DNA: TGTGCCAGCAGCCCGCCTCAGGGCAGGGCTACCGGGGAGCTGTTTTTT. It encodes CASSPPQGRATGELFF.

This clone appeared a single time. This rearrangement joins TRBV19 to TRBJ2-3; no clear D. The CDR3 contains 13 residues. V was trimmed by 5 bases and J by 0 bases, leaving 6 bases between them. Germline loops: CDR1 LNHDA, CDR2 SQIVND (reference sequence). The CDR3 DNA is TGTGCCAGTAGTCTGACAAGCACAGATACGCAGTATTTT. It yields the protein CASSLTSTDTQYF.

The genes are TRBV5-5 and TRBJ2-1; 8 positions agree with TRBD1. CDR3 size: 16 residues. CDR1 and CDR2 (germline): SGHKS, YYEKEE (reference sequence). The V gene end was trimmed by 1 base and the J gene end by 2 bases; junction bases not matched to a gene: 5. CDR3 loop: CASSLRDRRTYNEQFF. CDR3 DNA sequence: TGTGCCAGCAGCTTGCGGGACAGGAGGACCTACAATGAGCAGTTCTTC.

The V call is TRBV7-2, the J call TRBJ2-3, with D possibly matching TRBD1 (5 bases). From germline, CDR1 is SGHTA and CDR2 FQGNSA. The CDR3 length is 14 residues. Trimming shortened V by 1 base and J by 6 bases, and 11 bases separated the two germline ends. The CDR3 DNA reads TGTGCCAGCAGCTTAGTGGGCAGGGTTGATACGCAGTATTTT. Its protein product is CASSLVGRVDTQYF.

The V and J genes are TRBV18 and TRBJ2-5; 8 positions match TRBD1. Per the germline V gene, CDR1 is KGHSH and CDR2 is LQKENI. The trim removed 3 bases at V and 5 bases at J, leaving 14 bases unmatched. The CDR3 has 17 amino acids. CDR3: CASSPTIWTGRVETQYF. The CDR3 DNA reads as TGTGCCAGCTCACCGACGATCTGGACAGGGCGTGTGGAGACCCAGTACTTC.

The chain employs TRBV4-3 and TRBJ1-5; a possible D gene is TRBD1 (5 bases). V lost 1 base and J 0 bases, leaving 10 bases between the germline ends. The length of the CDR3 is 16 residues. Germline V gives CDR1 LGHNA, CDR2 YSLEER. CDR3 DNA: TGCGCCAGCAGCCAAGTTGCAGGGATTAGCAATCAGCCCCAGCATTTT. This codes for CASSQVAGISNQPQHF.

The CDR3 loop is CASRQYEQYV. The DNA for the CDR3 is TGTGCCAGCAGGCAGTACGAGCAGTACGTC. The V gene is TRBV25-1, the J gene TRBJ2-7; the D is unclear. Germline CDR1 and CDR2: MGHDK and SYGVNS. The ends were cut back, 6 bases at V and 4 bases at J, with 4 bases in the middle. The CDR3 sequence is 10 residues long.

V and J are TRBV5-1 and TRBJ2-1; D could derive from TRBD1 or TRBD2 (6 bases each). Between the trimmed V and J ends, which lost 7 bases and 7 bases, there was a span of 18 bases. The V gene's germline CDR1 is SGHRS and CDR2 YFSETQ. The CDR3 covers 14 residues. The CDR3 nucleotides are TGCGCCAGCGGATCTCCAGGGGCGGGGAATGAGCAGTTCTTC. This codes for CASGSPGAGNEQFF.

The chain is built from TRBV30 and TRBJ2-4; 9 nucleotides line up with TRBD1. The V and J ends lost 7 bases and 8 bases, in that order; junction bases with no gene match: 12. This CDR3 has 14 residues. The V gene's germline CDR1 is GTSNPN and CDR2 SVGIG (reference sequence). The CDR3 region has the DNA TGTGCCTTCGCCCGGGACAGGGTGCTGGACATTCAGTACTTC. Translated: CAFARDRVLDIQYF.

This sequence joins TRBV27 and TRBJ2-2; D is undetermined. Germline CDR1 and CDR2: MNHEY and SMNVEV (reference sequence). The CDR3 has 15 amino acids. The ends were cut back, 6 bases at V and 1 base at J, with 12 bases in the middle. The DNA for the CDR3 is TGTGCCAGCAGGGGTGCCCCCCAGAACACCGGGGAGCTGTTTTTT. Amino acids: CASRGAPQNTGELFF.